Listed below are T cell receptor beta chains from one sample, sequenced in a study of OX40 agonist ivuxolimab in advanced cancers. Measured with immunoSEQ multiplex PCR; TCRdb has only the in-frame clones, and not every one. The sample consists of around 80,000 clones, about nine tenths of them appearing once. This specimen was CD4+ or CD8+ T cells sorted from blood, taken in a trial of the OX40 agonist ivuxolimab. These receptors originate from an adult with an advanced solid tumor such as melanoma, head and neck, liver or kidney cancer. Each CDR3 is given with its conserved first and last residue. The order of the fields is J gene, V gene, CDR3 protein.

TRBJ1-4 | TRBV2 | CASSLRQGSGEKLFF
TRBJ2-3 | TRBV19 | CASSISDTQYF
TRBJ2-1 | TRBV5-1 | CASSLEGSSYNEQFF
TRBJ1-4 | TRBV4-2 | CASSQSQATNEKLFF
TRBJ1-1 | TRBV9 | CASSVGWHTEAFF
TRBJ1-1 | TRBV7-9 | CASSVLGRESPEAFF
TRBJ2-4 | TRBV7-4 | CASSLGRTSGRQPGVDIQYF
TRBJ2-1 | TRBV5-1 | CASSLQRTTLAVRQFF
TRBJ1-5 | TRBV5-6 | CASTSSSGGYVQPQHF
TRBJ2-1 | TRBV6-1 | CASSPRFNEQFF
TRBJ1-1 | TRBV13 | CASSLDRGRTEAFF
TRBJ1-3 | TRBV5-1 | CASSLGSGGAGNTIYF
TRBJ2-3 | TRBV29-1 | CSVETGDTQYF
TRBJ1-1 | TRBV29-1 | CSVEVGNTEAFF
TRBJ1-1 | TRBV6-1 | CASSEGHWRSAFF
TRBJ2-1 | TRBV19 | CASALGSGVTYNEQFF
TRBJ1-6 | TRBV7-2 | CASSFRGQGSSPLHF
TRBJ1-1 | TRBV10-3 | CAISGQPGQSDTEAFF
TRBJ2-3 | TRBV10-1 | CASSESILAGSTDTQYF
TRBJ2-2 | TRBV29-1 | CSVDSSNTGELFF
TRBJ1-2 | TRBV7-3 | CASSLIGGAGYTF
TRBJ1-2 | TRBV19 | CASSSPGQEGQYGYTF
TRBJ2-7 | TRBV11-2 | CASSKGQFNYEQYF
TRBJ2-2 | TRBV5-1 | CASSPLGGAGGPGGELFF
TRBJ2-2 | TRBV5-1 | CASSLETANTGELFF
TRBJ2-7 | TRBV5-1 | CASSPLEGGLYEQYF
TRBJ2-7 | TRBV2 | CASSRSGREQYF
TRBJ2-7 | TRBV21-1 | CASSIGTGVFYEQYF
TRBJ2-2 | TRBV27 | CASSFNGELFF
TRBJ1-5 | TRBV6-5 | CASRSGQGANQPQHF
TRBJ2-7 | TRBV7-2 | CASSRGGGRPYEQYF
TRBJ2-1 | TRBV4-2 | CASSQDRGEQFF
TRBJ2-7 | TRBV2 | CASRAGTHSYEQYF
TRBJ2-7 | TRBV5-4 | CASSPGPTYEQYF
TRBJ1-1 | TRBV10-3 | CAISDPQGKAFF
TRBJ1-5 | TRBV30 | CAWGTGISNQPQHF
TRBJ1-2 | TRBV19 | CASSNGQAYGYTF
TRBJ2-7 | TRBV7-8 | CASSLGGGYEQYF
TRBJ1-6 | TRBV29-1 | CSVKEDSQGFSPLHF
TRBJ2-5 | TRBV11-2 | CASSSQTSRQETQYF
TRBJ2-5 | TRBV7-9 | CASSWGTVQETQYF
TRBJ1-1 | TRBV5-1 | CASSQGTANTEAFF
TRBJ1-1 | TRBV6-5 | CASSTVTEAFF
TRBJ2-2 | TRBV18 | CASSPSLSGELFF
TRBJ1-6 | TRBV21-1 | CASSKGSEEDSPLHF
TRBJ2-3 | TRBV5-1 | CASSFVSKSTDTQYF
TRBJ2-4 | TRBV6-1 | CASSEGGTISIQYF
TRBJ1-2 | TRBV19 | CASTETTGGGSYGYTF